This T cell receptor (beta chain) was profiled in a study of cytomegalovirus exposure and HLA in healthy donors. Study conclusions and caveats: In a later analysis, productive TCRs from donors in an Asian-associated ancestry cluster reportedly carried fewer N-insertions than the cohort mean. There were some public TCRs occurring in many donors, but most TCR sequences were rare.

A remark on this clone: The antigen is not known.

Trimming at V came to 2 bases and at J to 5 bases, leaving 5 bases not matched to a gene. CDR1 SGDLS and CDR2 YYNGEE come from the germline V gene. This CDR3 comprises 14 residues. Both 60 Vbeta primers and 13 Jbeta primers went into the PCR. Methods used by the authors: Later work found 80 million or so unique TCR beta chains, with approximately 12 million shared. Sequencing was performed with immunoSEQ multiplex PCR; in TCRdb, only in-frame clones are kept and a portion is missing. The V and J calls and the clone size are those of that table, but D and trimming were determined from the DNA. The repertoire holds 95,000 to 150,000 clones, with about 81% as singletons.

This chain uses TRBV9 with TRBJ2-5; 8 bases agree with TRBD2. This sequence was found in a woman in her forties or fifties in good health and CMV-seropositive. The sample comprised PBMCs. CDR3 region: CASSVSGTPETQYF. The CDR3 DNA reads as TGTGCCAGCAGCGTTAGCGGGACCCCGGAGACCCAGTACTTC.